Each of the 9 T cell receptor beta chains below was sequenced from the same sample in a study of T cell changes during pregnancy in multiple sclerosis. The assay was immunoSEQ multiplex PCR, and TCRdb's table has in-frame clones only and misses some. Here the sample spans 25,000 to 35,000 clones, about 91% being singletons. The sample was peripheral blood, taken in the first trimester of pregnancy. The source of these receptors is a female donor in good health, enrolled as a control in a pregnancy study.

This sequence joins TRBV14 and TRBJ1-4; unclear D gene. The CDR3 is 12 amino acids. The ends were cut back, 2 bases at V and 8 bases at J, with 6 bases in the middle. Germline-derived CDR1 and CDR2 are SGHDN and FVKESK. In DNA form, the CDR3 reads TGTGCCAGCAGCCAAATTCGGGAAAAACTGTTTTTT. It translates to CASSQIREKLFF.

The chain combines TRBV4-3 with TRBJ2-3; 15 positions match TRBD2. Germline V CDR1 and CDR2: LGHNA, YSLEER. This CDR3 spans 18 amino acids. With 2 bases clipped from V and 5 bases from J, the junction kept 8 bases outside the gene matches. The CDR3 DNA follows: TGCGCCAGCAGCCAACCTTTCCGGACTAGCGGGGGGGAAGATACGCAGTATTTT. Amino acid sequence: CASSQPFRTSGGEDTQYF.

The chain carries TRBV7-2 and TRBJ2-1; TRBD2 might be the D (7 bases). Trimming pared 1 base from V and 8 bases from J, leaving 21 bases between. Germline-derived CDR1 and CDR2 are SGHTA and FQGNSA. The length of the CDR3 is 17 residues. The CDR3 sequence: CASSLGGRASGSDEQFF. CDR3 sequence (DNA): TGTGCCAGCAGCTTAGGGGGGCGGGCTAGCGGTAGCGATGAGCAGTTCTTC.

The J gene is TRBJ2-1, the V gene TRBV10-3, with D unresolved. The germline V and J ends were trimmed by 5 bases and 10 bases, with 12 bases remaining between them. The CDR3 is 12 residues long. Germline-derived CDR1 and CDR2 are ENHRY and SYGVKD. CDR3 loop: CAISPAPGEQFF. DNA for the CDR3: TGTGCCATCAGTCCGGCCCCCGGGGAGCAGTTCTTC.

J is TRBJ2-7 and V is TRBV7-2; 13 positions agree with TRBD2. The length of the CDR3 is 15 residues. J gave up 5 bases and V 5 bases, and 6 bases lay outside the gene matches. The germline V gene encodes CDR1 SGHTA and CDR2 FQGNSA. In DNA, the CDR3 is TGTGCCAGCAGCCCTACCGGGACTAGCGGGGACGAGCAGTACTTC. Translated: CASSPTGTSGDEQYF.

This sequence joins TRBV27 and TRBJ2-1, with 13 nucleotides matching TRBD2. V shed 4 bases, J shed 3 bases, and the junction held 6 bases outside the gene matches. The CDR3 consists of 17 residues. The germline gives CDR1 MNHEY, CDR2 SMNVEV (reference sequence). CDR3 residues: CASSSIRTSGGYNEQFF. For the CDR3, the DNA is TGTGCCAGCAGTTCTATTCGGACTAGCGGGGGCTACAATGAGCAGTTCTTC.

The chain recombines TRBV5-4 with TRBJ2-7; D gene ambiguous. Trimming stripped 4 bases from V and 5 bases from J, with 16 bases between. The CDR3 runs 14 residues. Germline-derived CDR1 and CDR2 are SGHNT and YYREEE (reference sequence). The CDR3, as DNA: TGTGCCAGCAGCCTTGGGCAGTTTTCCCACGAGCAGTACTTC. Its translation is CASSLGQFSHEQYF.

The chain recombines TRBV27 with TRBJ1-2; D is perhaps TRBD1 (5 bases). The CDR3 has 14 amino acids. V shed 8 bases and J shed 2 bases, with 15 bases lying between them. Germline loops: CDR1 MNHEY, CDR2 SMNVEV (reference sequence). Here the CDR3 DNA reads TGTGCCAGCTGGGCAGGGTCTCGCAACTATGGCTACACCTTC. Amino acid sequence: CASWAGSRNYGYTF.

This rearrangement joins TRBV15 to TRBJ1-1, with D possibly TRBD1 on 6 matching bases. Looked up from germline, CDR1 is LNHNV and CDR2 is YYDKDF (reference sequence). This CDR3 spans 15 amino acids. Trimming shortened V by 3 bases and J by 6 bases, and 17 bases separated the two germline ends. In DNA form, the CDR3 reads TGTGCCACCAGCAGTTTCCTACAGGGCTTCCCTGAAGCTTTCTTT. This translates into CATSSFLQGFPEAFF.